These T cell receptor beta chains were read from a single sample in a study of vaccination and CD4 T cells after COVID-19. These TCRs' antigens remain unknown. MiXCR was run by TCRdb on the PCR reads, yielding one entry per CDR3 protein. The top ten hold 40% to 60% of the sample, which has a few thousand distinct CDR3 sequences, about 24% seen once. Sequencing was performed on CD4+ T cells from blood, cultured in vitro, taken after SARS-CoV-2 vaccination. These receptors all stem from a human donor who had recovered from COVID-19. The CDR3 runs from the conserved cysteine through the conserved F or W. The order of the fields is V gene, clone size, J gene, D gene, CDR3 DNA, CDR3 protein. The D gene is left open where the match is weak. Some rows mark clone size as missing; the rest say once, few, many or name a class of expanded clone.

v_gene: TRBV19; abundance: few; j_gene: TRBJ2-7; d_gene: NA; CDR3nt: TGTGCCAGTAGTACCCCCGGGGACAACTACGAGCAGTACTTC; CDR3aa: CASSTPGDNYEQYF
v_gene: TRBV4-1; abundance: few; j_gene: TRBJ2-5; d_gene: NA; CDR3nt: TGCGCCAGCAGCGAAATGGACGGCAGGGGTTGGGAGACCCAGTACTTC; CDR3aa: CASSEMDGRGWETQYF
v_gene: TRBV28; abundance: medium-sized; j_gene: TRBJ1-5; d_gene: NA; CDR3nt: TGTGCCAGCAGTTTGAACAGTAAACACAGGCAGCCCCAGCATTTT; CDR3aa: CASSLNSKHRQPQHF
v_gene: TRBV20-1; abundance: few; j_gene: TRBJ1-6; d_gene: TRBD1; CDR3nt: TGCAGTGCTAGTTTGCGACAGGGGGCAAGTAATTCACCCCTCCACTTT; CDR3aa: CSASLRQGASNSPLHF
v_gene: TRBV20-1; abundance: many; j_gene: TRBJ2-3; d_gene: NA; CDR3nt: TGCAGTGCTACTAGGCCGCCAGGGACCACAGATACGCAGTATTTT; CDR3aa: CSATRPPGTTDTQYF
v_gene: TRBV20-1; abundance: many; j_gene: TRBJ2-1; d_gene: TRBD2; CDR3nt: TGCAGTGCGCTAAGCGGGACCAGCTCCTACAATGAGCAGTTCTTC; CDR3aa: CSALSGTSSYNEQFF
v_gene: TRBV10-3; abundance: NA; j_gene: TRBJ2-3; d_gene: NA; CDR3nt: TGTGCCATCAGGGTAGACAGGCGCACAGATACGCAGTATTTT; CDR3aa: CAIRVDRRTDTQYF
v_gene: TRBV27; abundance: few; j_gene: TRBJ2-7; d_gene: TRBD2; CDR3nt: TGTGCCAGCAGTTCTTCCGGACTAGCGGGGCAGTACTTC; CDR3aa: CASSSSGLAGQYF
v_gene: TRBV6-1; abundance: few; j_gene: TRBJ2-3; d_gene: NA; CDR3nt: TGTGCCAGCAGAGTAACTTACACAGATACGCAGTATTTT; CDR3aa: CASRVTYTDTQYF
v_gene: TRBV20-1; abundance: NA; j_gene: TRBJ2-2; d_gene: NA; CDR3nt: TGCAGTGCCAGACGGCTAGGGGCGAGATCCACCGGGGAGCTGTTTTTT; CDR3aa: CSARRLGARSTGELFF
v_gene: TRBV7-2; abundance: NA; j_gene: TRBJ1-2; d_gene: NA; CDR3nt: TGTGCCAGCAGCTTAGTGAGGGTTTCAAACTATGGCTACACCTTC; CDR3aa: CASSLVRVSNYGYTF
v_gene: TRBV20-1; abundance: few; j_gene: TRBJ1-1; d_gene: NA; CDR3nt: TGCAGTGCGAGGGAGGACAGTAACACTGAAGCTTTCTTT; CDR3aa: CSAREDSNTEAFF
v_gene: TRBV4-3; abundance: few; j_gene: TRBJ2-7; d_gene: NA; CDR3nt: TGCGCCAGCAGCCAAGGCTTGGACGTTTCCTACGAGCAGTACTTC; CDR3aa: CASSQGLDVSYEQYF
v_gene: TRBV20-1; abundance: medium-sized; j_gene: TRBJ2-5; d_gene: NA; CDR3nt: TGCAGTGCTAGGCGGGGAGGCGTAGAGACCCAGTACTTC; CDR3aa: CSARRGGVETQYF
v_gene: TRBV19; abundance: NA; j_gene: TRBJ2-7; d_gene: NA; CDR3nt: TGTGCCAGTAGTAATACCGGGATTCTAACCTACGAGCAGTACTTC; CDR3aa: CASSNTGILTYEQYF
v_gene: TRBV15; abundance: medium-sized; j_gene: TRBJ2-5; d_gene: TRBD1; CDR3nt: TGTGCCACCAGCAGGGACGGGACAGGGAAAGAGACCCAGTACTTC; CDR3aa: CATSRDGTGKETQYF
v_gene: TRBV7-2; abundance: few; j_gene: TRBJ2-6; d_gene: TRBD2; CDR3nt: TGTGCCAGCAGCACTAGCGGGGGTATCTCTGGGGCCAACGTCCTGACTTTC; CDR3aa: CASSTSGGISGANVLTF
v_gene: TRBV24-1; abundance: NA; j_gene: TRBJ2-7; d_gene: TRBD1; CDR3nt: TGTGCCACCAGTGATCCCGAGGGGGGGACAGGGGAAGCCTACGAGCAGTACTTC; CDR3aa: CATSDPEGGTGEAYEQYF
v_gene: TRBV10-3; abundance: few; j_gene: TRBJ1-6; d_gene: NA; CDR3nt: TGTGCCATCAGTGAGTGGAGGGCAGGCTCACCCCTCCACTTT; CDR3aa: CAISEWRAGSPLHF
v_gene: TRBV20-1; abundance: medium-sized; j_gene: TRBJ2-7; d_gene: NA; CDR3nt: TGCAGTGCTTCAGGGTTGATCTACGAGCAGTACTTC; CDR3aa: CSASGLIYEQYF
v_gene: TRBV20-1; abundance: many; j_gene: TRBJ1-6; d_gene: NA; CDR3nt: TGCAGTGCTGCTCGGGGGGACTCAGGAAATTCACCCCTCCACTTT; CDR3aa: CSAARGDSGNSPLHF
v_gene: TRBV4-2; abundance: NA; j_gene: TRBJ1-2; d_gene: NA; CDR3nt: TGTGCCAGCAGCCAAGAGGGGGGCAGGGTGGACTATGGCTACACCTTC; CDR3aa: CASSQEGGRVDYGYTF
v_gene: TRBV6-1; abundance: once; j_gene: TRBJ2-3; d_gene: NA; CDR3nt: TGTGCCAGCAGGGGGTTGTTCTGGGAGGGCACAGATACGCAGTATTTT; CDR3aa: CASRGLFWEGTDTQYF
v_gene: TRBV4-3; abundance: many; j_gene: TRBJ1-6; d_gene: NA; CDR3nt: TGCGCCAGCAGCCACGGGCCGGAAAGATTGAATTCACCCCTCCACTTT; CDR3aa: CASSHGPERLNSPLHF
v_gene: TRBV7-9; abundance: NA; j_gene: TRBJ1-2; d_gene: NA; CDR3nt: TGTGCCAGCAGCTCTTCTTATGACAGCTTAGTGGGCTACACCTTC; CDR3aa: CASSSSYDSLVGYTF
v_gene: TRBV7-3; abundance: few; j_gene: TRBJ1-1; d_gene: NA; CDR3nt: TGTGCCAGCAGCCCGATCAGGGTCGATGAAGCTTTCTTT; CDR3aa: CASSPIRVDEAFF
v_gene: TRBV6-5; abundance: few; j_gene: TRBJ2-6; d_gene: NA; CDR3nt: TGTGCCAGCAGTTACTTGGCAGGGCTTACCTCTGGGGCCAACGTCCTGACTTTC; CDR3aa: CASSYLAGLTSGANVLTF
v_gene: TRBV20-1; abundance: medium-sized; j_gene: TRBJ2-3; d_gene: NA; CDR3nt: TGCAGTGCCCGACCGGAAGGTACGCAGTATTTT; CDR3aa: CSARPEGTQYF
v_gene: TRBV15; abundance: NA; j_gene: TRBJ2-1; d_gene: NA; CDR3nt: TGTGCCACCAGCAGAGAAGTTAGGGACACTCACAATGAGCAGTTCTTC; CDR3aa: CATSREVRDTHNEQFF
v_gene: TRBV12-3/TRBV12-4; abundance: NA; j_gene: TRBJ1-1; d_gene: NA; CDR3nt: TGTGCCAGCAGTTTACGGTGGGGAATGGGAACTGAAGCTTTCTTT; CDR3aa: CASSLRWGMGTEAFF
v_gene: TRBV20-1; abundance: NA; j_gene: TRBJ1-1; d_gene: NA; CDR3nt: TGCAGTGCCGCAGAAATAATGAACACTGAAGCTTTCTTT; CDR3aa: CSAAEIMNTEAFF
v_gene: TRBV7-2; abundance: few; j_gene: TRBJ1-1; d_gene: NA; CDR3nt: TGTGCCAGCAGCTTAGACCGTAACACTGAAGCTTTCTTT; CDR3aa: CASSLDRNTEAFF
v_gene: TRBV5-8; abundance: NA; j_gene: TRBJ1-6; d_gene: NA; CDR3nt: TGTGCCAGCAGCCCTCTGACAGCGGGGCGCCCCCTCCACTTT; CDR3aa: CASSPLTAGRPLHF
v_gene: TRBV10-1; abundance: NA; j_gene: TRBJ1-1; d_gene: TRBD1; CDR3nt: TGCGCCAGTAACCGGGACAGGGGACCGAACACTGAAGCTTTCTTT; CDR3aa: CASNRDRGPNTEAFF
v_gene: TRBV18; abundance: once; j_gene: TRBJ2-3; d_gene: TRBD2; CDR3nt: TGTGCCAGCTCACCCGGCAGCGGGGGGGATGAGTATTTT; CDR3aa: CASSPGSGGDEYF